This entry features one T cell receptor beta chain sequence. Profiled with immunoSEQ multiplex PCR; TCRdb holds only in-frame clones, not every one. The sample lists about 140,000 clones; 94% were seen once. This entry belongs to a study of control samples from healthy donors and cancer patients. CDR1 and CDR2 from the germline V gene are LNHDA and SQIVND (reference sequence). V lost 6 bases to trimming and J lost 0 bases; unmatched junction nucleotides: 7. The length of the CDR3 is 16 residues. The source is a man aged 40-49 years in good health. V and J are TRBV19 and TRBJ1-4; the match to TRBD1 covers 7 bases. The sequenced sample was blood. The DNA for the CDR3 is TGTGCCAGTAGCTTCGACAGGGTAACAACTAATGAAAAACTGTTTTTT. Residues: CASSFDRVTTNEKLFF.